The rows below give T cell receptor beta chains drawn from one sample of a study of T cell repertoires in aging, cancer and after chemotherapy. TCRdb independently ran MiXCR on the multiplex PCR reads; one entry per CDR3 protein. The sample records 8,500 to 9,500 distinct CDR3 sequences, 23% being singletons. Input material: blood. All receptors come from a human donor with a blood cancer. The donor label of this sample is uncertain. CDR3s include the opening cysteine and the closing phenylalanine or tryptophan. Each record gives: CDR3 DNA, CDR3 protein, J gene, V gene, D gene, clone size. D genes are given only for firm matches. Size is stated for part of the rows, as once, few or many counts, or as a class when the clone is expanded.

CDR3nt: TGCGCCAGCAGCTTGGAGGGCAGGGTGGGCACTGAAGCTTTCTTT; CDR3aa: CASSLEGRVGTEAFF; j_gene: TRBJ1-1; v_gene: TRBV5-1; d_gene: NA; abundance: NA
CDR3nt: TGTGCCAGCAGTTATTTAGCCGGACTCGATTCACCCCTCCACTTT; CDR3aa: CASSYLAGLDSPLHF; j_gene: TRBJ1-6; v_gene: TRBV6-5; d_gene: NA; abundance: medium-sized
CDR3nt: TGTGCCAGCAGCCCCGGACAGGGGAACTATGGCTACACCTTC; CDR3aa: CASSPGQGNYGYTF; j_gene: TRBJ1-2; v_gene: TRBV6-1; d_gene: TRBD1; abundance: many
CDR3nt: TGTGCCTGTGGACAGAAAGAGAACACCGGGGAGCTGTTTTTT; CDR3aa: CACGQKENTGELFF; j_gene: TRBJ2-2; v_gene: TRBV21-1; d_gene: NA; abundance: few
CDR3nt: TGTGCCAGCAGCCCAGGACAGGGGCCCTCCTACGAGCAGTACTTC; CDR3aa: CASSPGQGPSYEQYF; j_gene: TRBJ2-7; v_gene: TRBV7-9; d_gene: TRBD1; abundance: NA
CDR3nt: TGTGCCAGCAGTTCTCGGGTCAGTAAGCAGTTCTTC; CDR3aa: CASSSRVSKQFF; j_gene: TRBJ2-1; v_gene: TRBV28; d_gene: NA; abundance: NA
CDR3nt: TGTGCCAGCAGCTTGAAGCTCCTGCAGCCATCCACGGCGAGGACTGAAGCTTTCTTT; CDR3aa: CASSLKLLQPSTARTEAFF; j_gene: TRBJ1-1; v_gene: TRBV5-5; d_gene: NA; abundance: NA
CDR3nt: TGCGCCAGCAGCTTGAGGCTAGCGGGAGCCGAGCAGTACTTC; CDR3aa: CASSLRLAGAEQYF; j_gene: TRBJ2-7; v_gene: TRBV5-1; d_gene: TRBD2; abundance: NA
CDR3nt: TGCAGTGCCTCAAATCCGGGACACAGGAATTTT; CDR3aa: CSASNPGHRNF; j_gene: TRBJ2-3; v_gene: TRBV20-1; d_gene: NA; abundance: NA
CDR3nt: TGTGCCAGCAGCCAAGGGGCGGGAGGGTACGAGCAGTACTTC; CDR3aa: CASSQGAGGYEQYF; j_gene: TRBJ2-7; v_gene: TRBV13; d_gene: TRBD2; abundance: medium-sized
CDR3nt: TGTGCCAGCAGTTTATCGGGCAGGGTGCGGACCTACGAGCAGTACTTC; CDR3aa: CASSLSGRVRTYEQYF; j_gene: TRBJ2-7; v_gene: TRBV27; d_gene: NA; abundance: NA
CDR3nt: TGTGCCAGCAGTCCGACCGGGTGGCAGGGGTTGTATGGCTACACCTTC; CDR3aa: CASSPTGWQGLYGYTF; j_gene: TRBJ1-2; v_gene: TRBV6-5; d_gene: NA; abundance: medium-sized
CDR3nt: TGTGCCAGCAGCTTAGTACAAGAGTCTGGCTACACCTTC; CDR3aa: CASSLVQESGYTF; j_gene: TRBJ1-2; v_gene: TRBV7-9; d_gene: NA; abundance: many
CDR3nt: TGTGCCAGCAGTCCGAACCCAGCCGGACTAGCGTTGCCCGAGCAGTACTTC; CDR3aa: CASSPNPAGLALPEQYF; j_gene: TRBJ2-7; v_gene: TRBV27; d_gene: TRBD2; abundance: few
CDR3nt: TGTGCCAGCAGTTTATCGCTAGGGGTCACTGAAGCTTTCTTT; CDR3aa: CASSLSLGVTEAFF; j_gene: TRBJ1-1; v_gene: TRBV27; d_gene: NA; abundance: few
CDR3nt: TGTGCCAGCAGTTTAGAGGCTAGCGCCACAGATACGCAGTATTTT; CDR3aa: CASSLEASATDTQYF; j_gene: TRBJ2-3; v_gene: TRBV12-3/TRBV12-4; d_gene: NA; abundance: medium-sized